This T cell receptor beta chain is drawn from a study of T-cell reconstitution after alpha-beta-depleted transplantation in children. Per germline, CDR1 SQVTM and CDR2 ANQGSEA. V lost 5 bases to trimming and J lost 4 bases; unmatched junction nucleotides: 14. The CDR3 is 16 residues long. This clonotype was counted a few times. Unique molecular identifiers were incorporated when the TCRbeta library was constructed. One entry per CDR3 protein, called by TCRdb with MiXCR from the PCR reads. The data show around 400,000 distinct CDR3 sequences, with roughly 22% seen just once and around 4% held by the top ten.

The V gene is TRBV29-1, the J gene TRBJ2-7; 10 bases are shared with TRBD2. The specimen comprised PBMCs from the stem cell graft donor, sampled from the stem cell graft. This clonotype was obtained from a human donor who donated a stem cell graft to a child with acute myeloid leukemia. CDR3 sequence reads: CSVPITGLAALYEQYF. The CDR3 DNA is TGCAGCGTTCCTATTACAGGACTAGCGGCTCTTTACGAGCAGTACTTC.